This T cell receptor (beta chain) was sequenced for a study of blood T cell repertoires in COVID-19. Study-wide background: Samples representing acute and convalescent COVID-19 were sourced from the United States, Italy and Spain. The analysed material was cDNA or gDNA that came from T cells, B-cell-depleted T cells, or PBMCs.

This CDR3 is 19 amino acids long. The germline V gene has CDR1 SGDLS and CDR2 YYNGEE. With V trimmed by 0 bases and J by 4 bases, 11 bases remained unmatched. This clone was picked up one time. Original processing methods: Quantification of nucleated cells was approximated via reference gene primer amplification. TCRdb keeps only in-frame clones here, not all; method: immunoSEQ multiplex PCR. That table is the source of V, J and clone size, and D and trimming were worked out from the DNA. The sample records 100,000 to 150,000 clones, about four fifths being singletons. The chain joins TRBV9 to TRBJ2-1; 12 bases map to TRBD2. The sequence derives from a middle-aged man with active or convalescent COVID-19. Material for sequencing was peripheral blood. The CDR3 region is CASSVGSQTSGGHYNEQFF. CDR3 coding DNA: TGTGCCAGCAGCGTAGGTAGCCAAACTAGCGGGGGGCATTACAATGAGCAGTTCTTC.